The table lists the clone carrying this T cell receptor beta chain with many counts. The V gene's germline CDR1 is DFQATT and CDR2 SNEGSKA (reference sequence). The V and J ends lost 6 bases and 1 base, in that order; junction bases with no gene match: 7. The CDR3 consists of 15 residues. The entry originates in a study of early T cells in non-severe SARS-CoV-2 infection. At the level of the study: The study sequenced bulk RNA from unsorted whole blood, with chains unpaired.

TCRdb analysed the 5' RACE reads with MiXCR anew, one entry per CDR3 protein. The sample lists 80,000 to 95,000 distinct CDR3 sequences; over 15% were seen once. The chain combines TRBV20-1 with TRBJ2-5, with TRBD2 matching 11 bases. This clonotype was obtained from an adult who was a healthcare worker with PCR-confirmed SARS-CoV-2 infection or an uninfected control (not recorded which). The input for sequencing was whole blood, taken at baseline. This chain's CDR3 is CSANPSGRFQETQYF. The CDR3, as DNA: TGCAGTGCCAACCCTAGCGGGAGGTTCCAAGAGACCCAGTACTTC.